These T cell receptor beta chains were read from a single sample in a study of naive and memory T cell subsets. MiXCR was run by TCRdb on the UMI-ligation and nested PCR reads, yielding one entry per CDR3 protein. The sample carries 17,000 or so distinct CDR3 sequences, 7.5% to 10% recorded once. Sequences were derived from skin, sampled from a tuberculin skin test site. Receptors originate from an adult in good health. Each CDR3 is given with its conserved first and last residue. D genes are given only for firm matches. Expanded clones get a size class; other rows say once, few or many, or leave the size out.

CDR3aa: CASTLDNQPQHF
CDR3nt: TGTGCCAGCACCCTGGACAATCAGCCCCAGCATTTT
abundance: NA
j_gene: TRBJ1-5
v_gene: TRBV28
d_gene: NA

CDR3aa: CASLPLRGLAGGPGEQFF
CDR3nt: TGTGCCAGTCTTCCCTTACGAGGACTAGCGGGGGGGCCGGGTGAGCAGTTCTTC
abundance: NA
j_gene: TRBJ2-1
v_gene: TRBV19
d_gene: TRBD2

CDR3aa: CSARVPRGTSGMGEQFF
CDR3nt: TGCAGTGCTAGAGTCCCTAGGGGGACTAGCGGGATGGGTGAGCAGTTCTTC
abundance: few
j_gene: TRBJ2-1
v_gene: TRBV20-1
d_gene: TRBD2

CDR3aa: CASSLGAGVEYF
CDR3nt: TGTGCCAGCAGCTTAGGTGCGGGGGTAGAATACTTC
abundance: many
j_gene: TRBJ2-4
v_gene: TRBV7-8
d_gene: TRBD2

CDR3aa: CASSFNPEETQYF
CDR3nt: TGTGCCAGCAGTTTTAACCCCGAAGAGACCCAGTACTTC
abundance: many
j_gene: TRBJ2-5
v_gene: TRBV12-3/TRBV12-4
d_gene: NA

CDR3aa: CSVVENSYEQYF
CDR3nt: TGCAGCGTTGTAGAAAATTCCTACGAGCAGTACTTC
abundance: many
j_gene: TRBJ2-7
v_gene: TRBV29-1
d_gene: NA

CDR3aa: CSASEEYSNQPQHF
CDR3nt: TGCAGTGCTAGTGAGGAGTATAGCAATCAGCCCCAGCATTTT
abundance: NA
j_gene: TRBJ1-5
v_gene: TRBV20-1
d_gene: NA

CDR3aa: CASSLPGSKGNEQFF
CDR3nt: TGTGCCAGCAGCTTACCGGGATCCAAAGGGAATGAGCAGTTCTTC
abundance: many
j_gene: TRBJ2-1
v_gene: TRBV27
d_gene: NA

CDR3aa: CASSYVRFYGYTF
CDR3nt: TGTGCCAGCAGCTACGTCAGGTTCTATGGCTACACCTTC
abundance: many
j_gene: TRBJ1-2
v_gene: TRBV7-9
d_gene: NA

CDR3aa: CASSVTQANTGELFF
CDR3nt: TGTGCCAGCAGCGTCACACAGGCAAACACCGGGGAGCTGTTTTTT
abundance: medium-sized
j_gene: TRBJ2-2
v_gene: TRBV9
d_gene: NA

CDR3aa: CASSPSIRAWDNQPQHF
CDR3nt: TGTGCCAGCAGCCCCTCTATTAGGGCGTGGGACAATCAGCCCCAGCATTTT
abundance: NA
j_gene: TRBJ1-5
v_gene: TRBV7-4
d_gene: NA

CDR3aa: CASSKQGYEQYF
CDR3nt: TGTGCCAGCAGCAAGCAGGGATACGAGCAGTACTTC
abundance: NA
j_gene: TRBJ2-7
v_gene: TRBV3-1
d_gene: NA

CDR3aa: CASRSPTGSNEKLFF
CDR3nt: TGTGCCAGCAGATCCCCGACAGGGTCTAATGAAAAACTGTTTTTT
abundance: NA
j_gene: TRBJ1-4
v_gene: TRBV6-5
d_gene: TRBD1

CDR3aa: CSVDGGGSMDLWGEQYF
CDR3nt: TGCAGCGTTGATGGAGGGGGATCGATGGACCTTTGGGGCGAGCAGTACTTC
abundance: many
j_gene: TRBJ2-7
v_gene: TRBV29-1
d_gene: NA

CDR3aa: CASSLGQLSGANVLTF
CDR3nt: TGTGCCAGCAGCTTAGGGCAGTTATCTGGGGCCAACGTCCTGACTTTC
abundance: many
j_gene: TRBJ2-6
v_gene: TRBV7-9
d_gene: NA

CDR3aa: CASSYYSGNQPQHF
CDR3nt: TGTGCCAGCAGTTATTATTCAGGCAATCAGCCCCAGCATTTT
abundance: many
j_gene: TRBJ1-5
v_gene: TRBV6-2/TRBV6-3
d_gene: NA

CDR3aa: CASSPVVGGRNIQYF
CDR3nt: TGTGCCAGCAGCCCCGTCGTCGGGGGAAGGAACATTCAGTACTTC
abundance: NA
j_gene: TRBJ2-4
v_gene: TRBV7-7
d_gene: NA

CDR3aa: CASSLEARGGRETQYF
CDR3nt: TGTGCCAGCAGCTTAGAAGCGCGGGGGGGCCGGGAGACCCAGTACTTC
abundance: medium-sized
j_gene: TRBJ2-5
v_gene: TRBV7-6
d_gene: TRBD2

CDR3aa: CSASRGLDQETQYF
CDR3nt: TGCAGTGCTAGTCGCGGACTAGACCAAGAGACCCAGTACTTC
abundance: many
j_gene: TRBJ2-5
v_gene: TRBV20-1
d_gene: TRBD2

CDR3aa: CSAPDPDTSYF
CDR3nt: TGCAGTGCCCCGGACCCCGACACATCTTACTTC
abundance: many
j_gene: TRBJ2-7
v_gene: TRBV20-1
d_gene: NA

CDR3aa: CASSPDSQETQYF
CDR3nt: TGTGCCAGCAGCCCGGACAGCCAAGAGACCCAGTACTTC
abundance: many
j_gene: TRBJ2-5
v_gene: TRBV5-4
d_gene: NA

CDR3aa: CASSLALMGTDTQYF
CDR3nt: TGTGCCAGCAGCTTAGCACTGATGGGCACAGATACGCAGTATTTT
abundance: many
j_gene: TRBJ2-3
v_gene: TRBV7-2
d_gene: NA

CDR3aa: CASSPGHRRTEAFF
CDR3nt: TGCGCCAGCAGCCCCGGACATCGGAGGACTGAAGCTTTCTTT
abundance: few
j_gene: TRBJ1-1
v_gene: TRBV10-1
d_gene: NA

CDR3aa: CASSLGTPLEQYF
CDR3nt: TGTGCCAGCAGCTTAGGGACTCCGCTCGAGCAGTACTTC
abundance: medium-sized
j_gene: TRBJ2-7
v_gene: TRBV7-2
d_gene: NA

CDR3aa: CATRTGTGAGGTEAFF
CDR3nt: TGTGCCACCAGAACCGGGACAGGGGCCGGGGGCACTGAAGCTTTCTTT
abundance: few
j_gene: TRBJ1-1
v_gene: TRBV15
d_gene: TRBD1

CDR3aa: CASSGYIPDRGLGAYEQYF
CDR3nt: TGTGCCAGCAGTGGCTATATACCTGACAGGGGGCTCGGGGCCTACGAGCAGTACTTC
abundance: many
j_gene: TRBJ2-7
v_gene: TRBV25-1
d_gene: TRBD1

CDR3aa: CASRGQESGPNIQYF
CDR3nt: TGTGCCAGCAGGGGACAGGAGAGTGGGCCAAACATTCAGTACTTC
abundance: many
j_gene: TRBJ2-4
v_gene: TRBV25-1
d_gene: TRBD1

CDR3aa: CSARKGLAQETQYF
CDR3nt: TGCAGTGCTAGAAAAGGTCTAGCCCAAGAGACCCAGTACTTC
abundance: many
j_gene: TRBJ2-5
v_gene: TRBV20-1
d_gene: NA

CDR3aa: CSVTLAGGGEQYF
CDR3nt: TGCAGCGTTACTCTAGCGGGAGGGGGTGAGCAGTACTTC
abundance: few
j_gene: TRBJ2-7
v_gene: TRBV29-1
d_gene: TRBD2

CDR3aa: CASSRRTGNLNTEAFF
CDR3nt: TGTGCCAGCAGCCGTCGGACAGGGAACCTGAACACTGAAGCTTTCTTT
abundance: few
j_gene: TRBJ1-1
v_gene: TRBV6-6
d_gene: TRBD1

CDR3aa: CSVLFGDWNYGDTF
CDR3nt: TGCAGCGTCCTTTTTGGGGATTGGAACTATGGCGACACCTTC
abundance: NA
j_gene: TRBJ1-2
v_gene: TRBV29-1
d_gene: NA

CDR3aa: CSARDLDPEETQYF
CDR3nt: TGCAGTGCTAGAGATCTAGACCCCGAAGAGACCCAGTACTTC
abundance: few
j_gene: TRBJ2-5
v_gene: TRBV20-1
d_gene: NA

CDR3aa: CASSFQGTYEQYF
CDR3nt: TGTGCCAGCAGTTTTCAGGGCACCTACGAGCAGTACTTC
abundance: many
j_gene: TRBJ2-7
v_gene: TRBV12-3/TRBV12-4
d_gene: NA

CDR3aa: CASSLEGPYSGNTIYF
CDR3nt: TGCGCCAGCAGCTTGGAGGGACCCTATTCTGGAAACACCATATATTTT
abundance: NA
j_gene: TRBJ1-3
v_gene: TRBV5-1
d_gene: NA

CDR3aa: CASSLAGSKYEQYF
CDR3nt: TGTGCCAGCAGTCTAGCGGGATCCAAATACGAGCAGTACTTC
abundance: NA
j_gene: TRBJ2-7
v_gene: TRBV6-2/TRBV6-3
d_gene: TRBD2

CDR3aa: CASSLGRAGQPQHF
CDR3nt: TGTGCCAGCAGCTTAGGAAGGGCGGGGCAGCCCCAGCATTTT
abundance: NA
j_gene: TRBJ1-5
v_gene: TRBV7-2
d_gene: NA

CDR3aa: CASSRATSGVSGANVLTF
CDR3nt: TGTGCCAGCAGCCGGGCAACCAGCGGGGTTTCTGGGGCCAACGTCCTGACTTTC
abundance: many
j_gene: TRBJ2-6
v_gene: TRBV6-2/TRBV6-3
d_gene: TRBD2

CDR3aa: CASGLQVSGANVLTF
CDR3nt: TGTGCCAGCGGCCTACAGGTCTCTGGGGCCAACGTCCTGACTTTC
abundance: NA
j_gene: TRBJ2-6
v_gene: TRBV28
d_gene: NA

CDR3aa: CSARVGGWVYTF
CDR3nt: TGCAGTGCTAGAGTCGGGGGCTGGGTGTACACCTTC
abundance: few
j_gene: TRBJ1-2
v_gene: TRBV20-1
d_gene: NA

CDR3aa: CASRPGGNTEAFF
CDR3nt: TGTGCCAGCAGACCCGGAGGAAACACTGAAGCTTTCTTT
abundance: many
j_gene: TRBJ1-1
v_gene: TRBV27
d_gene: NA

CDR3aa: CASSGTDQPQHF
CDR3nt: TGTGCCAGCAGCGGGACTGATCAGCCCCAGCATTTT
abundance: many
j_gene: TRBJ1-5
v_gene: TRBV2
d_gene: NA

CDR3aa: CASSLIGTANTEAFF
CDR3nt: TGTGCCAGCAGCTTGATCGGGACGGCGAACACTGAAGCTTTCTTT
abundance: many
j_gene: TRBJ1-1
v_gene: TRBV5-8
d_gene: NA

CDR3aa: CATSDLSSGGYNEQFF
CDR3nt: TGTGCCACCAGTGATTTGTCTAGCGGGGGTTACAATGAGCAGTTCTTC
abundance: many
j_gene: TRBJ2-1
v_gene: TRBV24-1
d_gene: TRBD2

CDR3aa: CAISELGQGNSPLHF
CDR3nt: TGTGCCATCAGTGAGTTGGGACAGGGGAATTCACCCCTCCACTTT
abundance: many
j_gene: TRBJ1-6
v_gene: TRBV10-3
d_gene: TRBD1

CDR3aa: CSARCLAGDNEQFF
CDR3nt: TGCAGTGCTAGATGCCTAGCGGGGGACAATGAGCAGTTCTTC
abundance: many
j_gene: TRBJ2-1
v_gene: TRBV20-1
d_gene: TRBD2

CDR3aa: CASSYGQGGSTDTQYF
CDR3nt: TGTGCCAGCAGTTACGGACAGGGGGGGAGCACAGATACGCAGTATTTT
abundance: few
j_gene: TRBJ2-3
v_gene: TRBV6-6
d_gene: TRBD1

CDR3aa: CASSLFRVPYEQYF
CDR3nt: TGCGCCAGCAGCTTGTTCAGGGTTCCCTACGAGCAGTACTTC
abundance: many
j_gene: TRBJ2-7
v_gene: TRBV5-1
d_gene: NA

CDR3aa: CSVIPNEGAAATYNEQFF
CDR3nt: TGCAGCGTTATCCCAAATGAGGGGGCGGCAGCTACCTACAATGAGCAGTTCTTC
abundance: few
j_gene: TRBJ2-1
v_gene: TRBV29-1
d_gene: TRBD1

CDR3aa: CASSFVLRDTQYF
CDR3nt: TGTGCCAGCAGTTTTGTCCTCAGGGATACGCAGTATTTT
abundance: many
j_gene: TRBJ2-3
v_gene: TRBV12-3/TRBV12-4
d_gene: NA

CDR3aa: CASGPLGSTQYF
CDR3nt: TGTGCCAGCGGTCCTTTGGGTTCGACCCAGTACTTC
abundance: many
j_gene: TRBJ2-5
v_gene: TRBV25-1
d_gene: NA

CDR3aa: CASSSQRGNGYTF
CDR3nt: TGTGCCAGCAGCTCCCAAAGAGGGAATGGCTACACCTTC
abundance: few
j_gene: TRBJ1-2
v_gene: TRBV7-2
d_gene: NA

CDR3aa: CASSEWRWFTQYF
CDR3nt: TGTGCCAGCAGTGAGTGGAGGTGGTTTACGCAGTATTTT
abundance: few
j_gene: TRBJ2-3
v_gene: TRBV25-1
d_gene: NA

CDR3aa: CASSSRQSFYNEQFF
CDR3nt: TGTGCCAGCAGTTCGAGACAGTCCTTCTACAATGAGCAGTTCTTC
abundance: medium-sized
j_gene: TRBJ2-1
v_gene: TRBV27
d_gene: NA

CDR3aa: CASSVSRGGNTEAFF
CDR3nt: TGTGCCAGCAGCGTTTCAAGGGGTGGGAACACTGAAGCTTTCTTT
abundance: few
j_gene: TRBJ1-1
v_gene: TRBV9
d_gene: NA

CDR3aa: CSARGRLEGWQQYF
CDR3nt: TGCAGTGCTAGGGGTCGACTAGAGGGTTGGCAGCAGTACTTC
abundance: many
j_gene: TRBJ2-7
v_gene: TRBV20-1
d_gene: NA

CDR3aa: CASSWRDRVYSNQPQHF
CDR3nt: TGTGCCAGCAGCTGGCGGGACAGGGTCTATAGCAATCAGCCCCAGCATTTT
abundance: many
j_gene: TRBJ1-5
v_gene: TRBV11-2
d_gene: TRBD1

CDR3aa: CAISAGVGYEQYF
CDR3nt: TGTGCCATCAGTGCAGGGGTAGGCTACGAGCAGTACTTC
abundance: many
j_gene: TRBJ2-7
v_gene: TRBV10-3
d_gene: NA

CDR3aa: CAISVGQGVGLGYNEQFF
CDR3nt: TGTGCCATCAGTGTGGGACAGGGGGTCGGGCTGGGGTACAATGAGCAGTTCTTC
abundance: NA
j_gene: TRBJ2-1
v_gene: TRBV10-3
d_gene: TRBD1

CDR3aa: CASSHFSYEQYF
CDR3nt: TGCGCCAGCAGCCACTTTAGCTACGAGCAGTACTTC
abundance: few
j_gene: TRBJ2-7
v_gene: TRBV4-3
d_gene: NA